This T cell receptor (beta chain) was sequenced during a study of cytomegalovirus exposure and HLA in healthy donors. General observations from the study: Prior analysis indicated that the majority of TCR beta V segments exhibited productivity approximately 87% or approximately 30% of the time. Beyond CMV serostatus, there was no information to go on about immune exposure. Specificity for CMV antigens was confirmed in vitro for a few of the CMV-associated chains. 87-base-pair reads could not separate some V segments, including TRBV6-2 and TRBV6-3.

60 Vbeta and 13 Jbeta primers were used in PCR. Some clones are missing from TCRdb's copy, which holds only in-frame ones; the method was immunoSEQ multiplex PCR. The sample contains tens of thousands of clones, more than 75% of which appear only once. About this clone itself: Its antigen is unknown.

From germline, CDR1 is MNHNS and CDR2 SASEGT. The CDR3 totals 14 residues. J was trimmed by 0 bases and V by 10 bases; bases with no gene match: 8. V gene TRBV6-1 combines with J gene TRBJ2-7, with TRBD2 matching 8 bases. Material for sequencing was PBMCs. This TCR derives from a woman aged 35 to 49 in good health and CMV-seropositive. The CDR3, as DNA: TGTGCCACCACACTAGCGGCGAGCTCCTACGAGCAGTACTTC. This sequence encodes CATTLAASSYEQYF.